A selection of T cell receptor beta chains follows, all from one sample in a study of blood T cell repertoires in COVID-19. TCRdb's copy holds only in-frame clones and misses some; the assay was immunoSEQ multiplex PCR. The sample records some 140,000 clones, about four fifths being singletons. Sequenced input: peripheral blood. Source of these receptors: a woman aged 60-75 years with acute or convalescent COVID-19. Each CDR3 is given with its conserved first and last residue. The order of the fields is V gene, clone size, D gene, J gene, CDR3 protein, CDR3 DNA. D genes are given only for firm matches. Not every row has a clone size; where given, it reads once, few, many or a size class.

v_call: TRBV2
clone_size: NA
d_call: NA
j_call: TRBJ1-4
cdr3_aa: CASRPPTGSNEKLFF
cdr3_nt: TGTGCCAGCAGGCCTCCCACAGGGTCTAATGAAAAACTGTTTTTT

v_call: TRBV19
clone_size: NA
d_call: NA
j_call: TRBJ1-1
cdr3_aa: CASSVKQGSMNTEAFF
cdr3_nt: TGTGCCAGTAGTGTCAAACAGGGTAGCATGAACACTGAAGCTTTCTTT

v_call: TRBV15
clone_size: once
d_call: TRBD1
j_call: TRBJ1-1
cdr3_aa: CATSRDRGTANTEAFF
cdr3_nt: TGTGCCACCAGCAGAGATCGGGGGACAGCGAACACTGAAGCTTTCTTT

v_call: TRBV5-8
clone_size: NA
d_call: NA
j_call: TRBJ1-2
cdr3_aa: CASSLQSNYGYTF
cdr3_nt: TGTGCCAGCAGCTTACAGTCTAACTATGGCTACACCTTC

v_call: TRBV7-8
clone_size: few
d_call: TRBD1
j_call: TRBJ1-3
cdr3_aa: CASSPGQGAGGNTIYF
cdr3_nt: TGTGCCAGCAGCCCGGGACAGGGTGCGGGGGGAAACACCATATATTTT

v_call: TRBV18
clone_size: NA
d_call: TRBD2
j_call: TRBJ2-1
cdr3_aa: CASSPPLRGDRGEQFF
cdr3_nt: TGTGCCAGCTCACCACCGTTACGGGGGGACCGAGGTGAGCAGTTCTTC

v_call: TRBV3-1/TRBV3-2
clone_size: NA
d_call: NA
j_call: TRBJ1-4
cdr3_aa: CASSQFPEKLFF
cdr3_nt: TGTGCCAGCAGCCAATTTCCAGAAAAACTGTTTTTT

v_call: TRBV12-5
clone_size: NA
d_call: NA
j_call: TRBJ1-5
cdr3_aa: CASGLIRGDSNQPQHF
cdr3_nt: TGTGCTAGTGGTTTAATTAGAGGCGACTCTAATCAGCCCCAGCATTTT

v_call: TRBV7-8
clone_size: NA
d_call: NA
j_call: TRBJ1-1
cdr3_aa: CASSLELEGGVNTEAFF
cdr3_nt: TGTGCCAGCAGCTTAGAGTTGGAGGGAGGGGTAAACACTGAAGCTTTCTTT

v_call: TRBV18
clone_size: NA
d_call: TRBD1
j_call: TRBJ1-2
cdr3_aa: CASSPTGDLYGYTF
cdr3_nt: TGTGCCAGCTCCCCGACAGGGGACCTCTATGGCTACACCTTC

v_call: TRBV12-5
clone_size: NA
d_call: TRBD1
j_call: TRBJ2-5
cdr3_aa: CASGLGRGQGLETQYF
cdr3_nt: TGTGCTAGTGGTTTAGGCCGGGGACAGGGTTTGGAGACCCAGTACTTC

v_call: TRBV7-3
clone_size: NA
d_call: TRBD1
j_call: TRBJ2-2
cdr3_aa: CASSPAGGANTGELFF
cdr3_nt: TGTGCCAGCAGCCCTGCAGGGGGCGCGAACACCGGGGAGCTGTTTTTT

v_call: TRBV5-1
clone_size: NA
d_call: NA
j_call: TRBJ1-4
cdr3_aa: CASSLAMQGGKLFF
cdr3_nt: TGCGCCAGCAGCTTGGCCATGCAGGGAGGAAAACTGTTTTTT

v_call: TRBV10-1
clone_size: NA
d_call: TRBD2
j_call: TRBJ2-1
cdr3_aa: CASSDLPAGGPYNEQFF
cdr3_nt: TGCGCCAGCAGTGACCTCCCCGCGGGGGGGCCCTACAATGAGCAGTTCTTC

v_call: TRBV3-1/TRBV3-2
clone_size: NA
d_call: NA
j_call: TRBJ2-7
cdr3_aa: CASSREEGSYEQYF
cdr3_nt: TGTGCCAGCAGCCGAGAGGAGGGCTCCTACGAGCAGTACTTC

v_call: TRBV30
clone_size: NA
d_call: TRBD2
j_call: TRBJ2-2
cdr3_aa: CAWNRAGLASNTGELFF
cdr3_nt: TGTGCCTGGAACAGGGCCGGACTAGCCTCAAACACCGGGGAGCTGTTTTTT

v_call: TRBV30
clone_size: NA
d_call: NA
j_call: TRBJ1-2
cdr3_aa: CAWSLPTGRGGYTF
cdr3_nt: TGTGCCTGGAGTCTTCCAACGGGTAGGGGCGGCTACACCTTC

v_call: TRBV7-6
clone_size: NA
d_call: NA
j_call: TRBJ1-3
cdr3_aa: CASSYDRGNTIYF
cdr3_nt: TGTGCCAGCAGCTACGACAGGGGAAACACCATATATTTT

v_call: TRBV7-9
clone_size: NA
d_call: NA
j_call: TRBJ1-1
cdr3_aa: CASSSFVWGGTEAFF
cdr3_nt: TGTGCCAGCAGTTCGTTTGTGTGGGGAGGGACTGAAGCTTTCTTT

v_call: TRBV2
clone_size: once
d_call: NA
j_call: TRBJ1-4
cdr3_aa: CASSGSEKLFF
cdr3_nt: TGTGCCAGCAGTGGCAGTGAAAAACTGTTTTTT

v_call: TRBV19
clone_size: few
d_call: NA
j_call: TRBJ1-3
cdr3_aa: CASSIGRTPGNTIYF
cdr3_nt: TGTGCCAGTAGTATAGGAAGGACTCCAGGAAACACCATATATTTT

v_call: TRBV10-3
clone_size: few
d_call: TRBD1
j_call: TRBJ2-7
cdr3_aa: CATLGQGNVGEQYF
cdr3_nt: TGTGCCACTTTGGGACAGGGGAATGTCGGCGAGCAGTACTTC

v_call: TRBV6-5
clone_size: NA
d_call: NA
j_call: TRBJ2-2
cdr3_aa: CASSSGGVSGELFF
cdr3_nt: TGTGCCAGCAGTTCCGGGGGTGTGTCTGGGGAGCTGTTTTTT

v_call: TRBV5-1
clone_size: NA
d_call: TRBD2
j_call: TRBJ2-7
cdr3_aa: CASSFTSGGSEQYF
cdr3_nt: TGCGCCAGCAGCTTTACCAGCGGGGGATCCGAGCAGTACTTC

v_call: TRBV9
clone_size: NA
d_call: NA
j_call: TRBJ1-3
cdr3_aa: CASSVDGSNGNTIYF
cdr3_nt: TGTGCCAGCAGCGTAGACGGGTCTAACGGAAACACCATATATTTT

v_call: TRBV5-8
clone_size: NA
d_call: NA
j_call: TRBJ1-6
cdr3_aa: CASSSGQGDSPLHF
cdr3_nt: TGTGCCAGCAGCAGTGGGCAGGGCGATTCACCCCTCCACTTT

v_call: TRBV4-1
clone_size: NA
d_call: TRBD1
j_call: TRBJ2-7
cdr3_aa: CASSKGPDRVTYEQYF
cdr3_nt: TGCGCCAGCAGCAAAGGCCCTGACAGGGTGACCTACGAGCAGTACTTC

v_call: TRBV7-9
clone_size: few
d_call: NA
j_call: TRBJ1-6
cdr3_aa: CASSSDSSVSPLHF
cdr3_nt: TGTGCCAGCAGCTCAGACTCCTCGGTTTCACCCCTCCACTTT

v_call: TRBV7-9
clone_size: NA
d_call: NA
j_call: TRBJ1-3
cdr3_aa: CASSFEWGNTIYF
cdr3_nt: TGTGCCAGCAGCTTTGAGTGGGGAAACACCATATATTTT

v_call: TRBV6-5
clone_size: NA
d_call: NA
j_call: TRBJ1-5
cdr3_aa: CASSLGDQPQHF
cdr3_nt: TGTGCCAGCAGTTTAGGGGATCAGCCCCAGCATTTT

v_call: TRBV4-1
clone_size: NA
d_call: NA
j_call: TRBJ1-2
cdr3_aa: CASSQGWQDRNYGYTF
cdr3_nt: TGCGCCAGCAGCCAAGGTTGGCAGGATCGCAACTATGGCTACACCTTC

v_call: TRBV5-1
clone_size: NA
d_call: TRBD1
j_call: TRBJ1-6
cdr3_aa: CASSPFEGQAFSPLHF
cdr3_nt: TGCGCCAGCAGCCCATTCGAGGGACAGGCCTTCTCACCCCTCCACTTT

v_call: TRBV7-8
clone_size: NA
d_call: NA
j_call: TRBJ1-6
cdr3_aa: CASSLGGWSNSPLHF
cdr3_nt: TGTGCCAGCAGCCTTGGGGGGTGGAGTAATTCACCCCTCCACTTT

v_call: TRBV10-1
clone_size: NA
d_call: NA
j_call: TRBJ2-1
cdr3_aa: CASSDGRGASYNEQFF
cdr3_nt: TGCGCCAGCAGTGATGGGCGGGGAGCCTCCTACAATGAGCAGTTCTTC

v_call: TRBV9
clone_size: once
d_call: NA
j_call: TRBJ1-6
cdr3_aa: CASSGATSSYNSPLHF
cdr3_nt: TGTGCCAGCAGCGGGGCAACGAGCTCCTATAATTCACCCCTCCACTTT

v_call: TRBV5-1
clone_size: NA
d_call: NA
j_call: TRBJ2-1
cdr3_aa: CASSPPLGTPYNEQFF
cdr3_nt: TGCGCCAGCAGCCCACCTTTGGGGACTCCTTACAATGAGCAGTTCTTC

v_call: TRBV6-1
clone_size: NA
d_call: NA
j_call: TRBJ1-1
cdr3_aa: CASSERVSWAFF
cdr3_nt: TGTGCCAGCAGTGAACGCGTCTCTTGGGCTTTCTTT

v_call: TRBV5-1
clone_size: NA
d_call: NA
j_call: TRBJ2-3
cdr3_aa: CASSSGTPSTDTQYF
cdr3_nt: TGCGCCAGCAGCTCCGGGACTCCAAGCACAGATACGCAGTATTTT

v_call: TRBV5-6
clone_size: NA
d_call: TRBD1
j_call: TRBJ1-6
cdr3_aa: CASSLFELGQGYSPLHF
cdr3_nt: TGTGCCAGCAGCTTGTTTGAGCTTGGACAGGGATATTCACCCCTCCACTTT

v_call: TRBV4-2
clone_size: NA
d_call: TRBD2
j_call: TRBJ2-3
cdr3_aa: CASSQAASGVTDTQYF
cdr3_nt: TGTGCCAGCAGCCAAGCGGCTAGCGGGGTCACAGATACGCAGTATTTT

v_call: TRBV7-9
clone_size: NA
d_call: NA
j_call: TRBJ1-1
cdr3_aa: CASSAGQPNTEAFF
cdr3_nt: TGTGCCAGCAGCGCCGGACAGCCCAACACTGAAGCTTTCTTT

v_call: TRBV2
clone_size: NA
d_call: TRBD1
j_call: TRBJ2-5
cdr3_aa: CASTGQGTQETQYF
cdr3_nt: TGTGCCAGCACCGGACAGGGGACCCAAGAGACCCAGTACTTC